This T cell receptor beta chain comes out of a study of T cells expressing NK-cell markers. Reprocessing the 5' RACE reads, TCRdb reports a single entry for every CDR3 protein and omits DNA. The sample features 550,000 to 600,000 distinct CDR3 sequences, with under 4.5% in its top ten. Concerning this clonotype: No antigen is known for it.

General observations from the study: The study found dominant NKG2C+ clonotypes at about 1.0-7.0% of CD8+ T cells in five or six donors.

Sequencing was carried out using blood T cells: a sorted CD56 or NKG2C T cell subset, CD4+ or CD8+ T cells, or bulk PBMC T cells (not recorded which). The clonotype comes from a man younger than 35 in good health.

Here the CDR3 reads CASSPLIWGDSMNTEAFF. V is TRBV12-3 or TRBV12-4 and J is TRBJ1-1; TCRdb picks TRBD1, but there is no DNA to check that call. This CDR3 has 18 amino acids.